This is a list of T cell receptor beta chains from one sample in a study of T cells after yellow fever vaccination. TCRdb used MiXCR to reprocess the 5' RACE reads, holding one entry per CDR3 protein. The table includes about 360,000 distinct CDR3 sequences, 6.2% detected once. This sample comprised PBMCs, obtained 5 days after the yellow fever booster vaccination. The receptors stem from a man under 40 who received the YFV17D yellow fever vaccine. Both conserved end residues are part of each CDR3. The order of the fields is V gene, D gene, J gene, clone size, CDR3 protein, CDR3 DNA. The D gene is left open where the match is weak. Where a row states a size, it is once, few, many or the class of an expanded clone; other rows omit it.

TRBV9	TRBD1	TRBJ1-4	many	CASSGGQSFNEKLFF	TGTGCCAGCAGCGGGGGACAGTCCTTTAATGAAAAACTGTTTTTT
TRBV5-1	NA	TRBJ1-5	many	CASSTGSGHQPQHF	TGCGCCAGCAGCACGGGGAGCGGCCATCAGCCCCAGCATTTT
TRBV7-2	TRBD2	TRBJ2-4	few	CASSLGGGGAGIQYF	TGTGCCAGCAGCTTAGGGGGGGGAGGGGCGGGTATTCAGTACTTC
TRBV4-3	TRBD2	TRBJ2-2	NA	CASSQEGLAHANTGELFF	TGCGCCAGCAGCCAGGAGGGACTAGCTCACGCGAACACCGGGGAGCTGTTTTTT
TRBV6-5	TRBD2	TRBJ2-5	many	CASSYPGRARSLETQYF	TGTGCCAGCAGTTACCCCGGGAGGGCCAGGAGTCTGGAGACCCAGTACTTC
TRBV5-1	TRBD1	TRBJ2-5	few	CASSTGEETQYF	TGCGCCAGCAGTACAGGGGAGGAGACCCAGTACTTC
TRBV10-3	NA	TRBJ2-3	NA	CAISESEADTQYF	TGTGCCATCAGTGAGTCTGAAGCAGATACGCAGTATTTT
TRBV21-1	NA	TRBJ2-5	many	CASSPPSGSSKTQYF	TGTGCCAGCAGTCCCCCTAGCGGGAGCTCGAAGACCCAGTACTTC
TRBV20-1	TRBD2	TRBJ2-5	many	CSAPTAGGRETQYF	TGCAGTGCTCCCACCGCGGGAGGGAGGGAGACCCAGTACTTC
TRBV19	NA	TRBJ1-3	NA	CASTPPLQGAGNTIYF	TGTGCCAGTACTCCACCCCTACAGGGAGCTGGAAACACCATATATTTT
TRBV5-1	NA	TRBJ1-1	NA	CASSLAGKLDTEAFF	TGCGCCAGCAGCTTGGCTGGCAAATTGGACACTGAAGCTTTCTTT
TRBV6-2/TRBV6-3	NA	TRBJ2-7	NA	CASSPLNEQYF	TGTGCCAGCAGTCCCCTGAACGAGCAGTACTTC
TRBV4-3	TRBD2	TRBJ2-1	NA	CASSQEGLATYNEQFF	TGCGCCAGCAGCCAGGAGGGACTAGCGACTTACAATGAGCAGTTCTTC
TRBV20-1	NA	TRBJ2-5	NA	CSARDQRGQETQYF	TGCAGTGCTAGAGATCAGAGGGGACAAGAGACCCAGTACTTC
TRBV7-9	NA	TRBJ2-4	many	CASERGTSGVKNIQYF	TGTGCCAGCGAGAGAGGGACCTCCGGCGTTAAAAACATTCAGTACTTC
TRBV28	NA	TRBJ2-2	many	CASSVQLGGPGELFF	TGTGCCAGCAGCGTACAGTTGGGGGGTCCCGGGGAGCTGTTTTTT
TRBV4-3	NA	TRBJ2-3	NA	CASSQDIALQRPRTDTQYF	TGCGCCAGCAGCCAAGATATCGCCCTCCAACGTCCACGCACAGATACGCAGTATTTT
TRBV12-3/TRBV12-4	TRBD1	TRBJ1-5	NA	CASRLATGKFQPQHF	TGTGCCAGCAGACTCGCGACAGGGAAGTTTCAGCCCCAGCATTTT